These 7 T cell receptor beta chains share one sample of origin, sequenced in a study of T cell repertoires in cytomegalovirus infection. TCRdb analysed the reads with MiXCR anew, one entry per CDR3 protein. The data hold over 120,000 distinct CDR3 sequences, with approximately 30% observed a single time. These receptors lack a known antigen. Source: CD8+ T cells from cultured PBMCs, taken from culture after CMV antigen stimulation. These receptors were collected from a human donor in good health (CMV status not recorded). Some clones in this sample may be carry-over from other donors' samples.

This chain links TRBV4-1 with TRBJ1-5, with D possibly being TRBD1 (5 bases). The CDR3 has 15 amino acids. Germline CDR1 reads MGHRA; CDR2 reads YSYEKL. V lost 1 base to trimming and J lost 1 base, with 8 bases between them. The CDR3 is CASSQAGASNQPQHF. The CDR3 DNA follows: TGCGCCAGCAGCCAAGCCGGGGCCAGCAATCAGCCCCAGCATTTT.

This clonotype was recorded only once. The chain joins TRBV4-1 to TRBJ2-7; 7 nucleotides agree with TRBD1. V shed 4 bases, J shed 3 bases, and the junction held 6 bases outside the gene matches. The CDR3 covers 14 residues. The germline CDR1 and CDR2 sequences are MGHRA and YSYEKL. The CDR3 nucleotides are TGCGCCAGCAGCCTTGGACAGGCAAACTACGAGCAGTACTTC. Translating it yields CASSLGQANYEQYF.

The rearrangement links TRBV4-1 to TRBJ2-5; TRBD2 is a possible D gene (6 bases). Germline values: CDR1 MGHRA, CDR2 YSYEKL. Trimming pared 0 bases from V and 5 bases from J, leaving 10 bases between. The CDR3 extends over 14 amino acids. The CDR3 sequence: CASSQDPGEETQYF. CDR3 bases: TGCGCCAGCAGCCAAGACCCGGGGGAGGAGACCCAGTACTTC.

This clonotype was detected only a few times. The chain links TRBV5-6 to TRBJ1-1; tentative D call: TRBD1 (5 bases). The germline V gene encodes CDR1 SGHDT and CDR2 YYEEEE. Trimming removed 6 bases at V and 0 bases at J, with 12 bases between. The CDR3 runs to 14 residues. The CDR3 region is CASKLGPMNTEAFF. CDR3 sequence (DNA): TGTGCCAGCAAATTGGGACCTATGAACACTGAAGCTTTCTTT.

This clonotype occurred a few times. V gene TRBV5-4 combines with J gene TRBJ2-3, with D perhaps TRBD2 (5 bases). This CDR3 is 16 amino acids long. In germline, CDR1 is SGHNT, CDR2 YYREEE (reference sequence). The ends were cut back, 0 bases at V and 5 bases at J, with 16 bases in the middle. CDR3 nucleotides: TGTGCCAGCAGCTTGGCGTTCAGCGGTCCGCAAGATACGCAGTATTTT. It codes for CASSLAFSGPQDTQYF.

V gene TRBV6-1 combines with J gene TRBJ2-1; D remains unclear. The CDR3 contains 15 residues. V gave up 6 bases and J gave up 0 bases, with 12 bases separating them. Germline V gene lookup returns CDR1 MNHNS and CDR2 SASEGT. Here the CDR3 reads CASRAGESSYNEQFF. Written as DNA, the CDR3 is TGTGCCAGCAGGGCAGGCGAGAGCTCCTACAATGAGCAGTTCTTC.

A few counts support this clonotype. This chain connects TRBV28 to TRBJ2-1; unclear D gene. The CDR3 is made up of 14 amino acids. V was trimmed by 4 bases and J by 4 bases, leaving 11 bases between them. Germline assignment: CDR1 MDHEN and CDR2 SYDVKM. The CDR3 DNA is TGTGCCAGCAGTTGGACGCCGTCGTACAATGAGCAGTTCTTC. Translation gives CASSWTPSYNEQFF.